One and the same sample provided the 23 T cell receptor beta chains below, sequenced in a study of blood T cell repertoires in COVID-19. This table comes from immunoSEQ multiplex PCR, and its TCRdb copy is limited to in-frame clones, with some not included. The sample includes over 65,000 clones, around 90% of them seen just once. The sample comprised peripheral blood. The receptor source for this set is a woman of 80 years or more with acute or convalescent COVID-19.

CDR3 nucleotide sequence: TGTGCCACCAGTGAGAGACGGGGAGATACGCAGTATTTT. Encoded protein: CATSERRGDTQYF. The chain carries TRBV24-1 and TRBJ2-3; D is possibly TRBD2 (5 bases). This CDR3 comprises 13 residues. V dropped 4 bases and J dropped 5 bases, with 9 bases sitting between them. Germline V CDR1 and CDR2: KGHDR, SFDVKD.

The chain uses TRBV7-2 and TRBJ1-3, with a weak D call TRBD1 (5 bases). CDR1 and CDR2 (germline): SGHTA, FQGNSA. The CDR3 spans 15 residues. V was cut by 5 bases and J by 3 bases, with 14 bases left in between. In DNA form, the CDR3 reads TGTGCCAGCAGCCCAACAGGTTTAGTTGGAAACACCATATATTTT. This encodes CASSPTGLVGNTIYF.

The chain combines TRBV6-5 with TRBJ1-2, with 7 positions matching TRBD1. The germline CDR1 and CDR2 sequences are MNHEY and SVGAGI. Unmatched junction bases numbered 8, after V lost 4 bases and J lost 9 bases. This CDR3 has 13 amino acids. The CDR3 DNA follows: TGTGCCAGCAGTTTGACAGGGCTTTTAAGCTACACCTTC. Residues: CASSLTGLLSYTF.

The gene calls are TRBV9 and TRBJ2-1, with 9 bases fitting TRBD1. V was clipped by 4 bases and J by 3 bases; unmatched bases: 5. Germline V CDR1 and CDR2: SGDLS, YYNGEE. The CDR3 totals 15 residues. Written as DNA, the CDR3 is TGTGCCAGCAGCACTGACAGGGGGGGCTACAATGAGCAGTTCTTC. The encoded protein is CASSTDRGGYNEQFF. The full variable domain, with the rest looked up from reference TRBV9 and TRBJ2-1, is DSGVTQTPKHLITATGQRVTLRCSPRSGDLSVYWYQQSLDQGLQFLIQYYNGEERAKGNILERFSAQQFPDLHSELNLSSLELGDSALYFCASSTDRGGYNEQFFGPGTRLTVL.

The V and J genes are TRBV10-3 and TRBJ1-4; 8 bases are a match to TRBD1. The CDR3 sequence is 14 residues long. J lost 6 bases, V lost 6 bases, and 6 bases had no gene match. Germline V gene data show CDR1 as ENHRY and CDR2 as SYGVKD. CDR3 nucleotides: TGTGCCATCAGCCCCTCGACAGGGGATGAAAAACTGTTTTTT. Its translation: CAISPSTGDEKLFF.

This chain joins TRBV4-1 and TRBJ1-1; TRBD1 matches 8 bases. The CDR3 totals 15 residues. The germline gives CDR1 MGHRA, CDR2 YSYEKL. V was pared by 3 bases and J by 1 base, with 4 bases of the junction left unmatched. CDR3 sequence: CASSHSGTGNTEAFF. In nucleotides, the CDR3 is TGCGCCAGCAGCCACTCCGGGACAGGGAACACTGAAGCTTTCTTT.

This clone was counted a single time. CDR3: CASSLGSSGDYNEQFF. CDR3 sequence (DNA): TGTGCCAGCAGCTTAGGAAGTAGCGGGGACTACAATGAGCAGTTCTTC. The chain is built from TRBV11-2 and TRBJ2-1; 8 bases are a match to TRBD2. Germline trimming cut 1 base from V and 3 bases from J; bases unmatched to any gene: 5. The CDR3 covers 16 residues. CDR1 and CDR2 from the germline V gene are SGHAT and FQNNGV.

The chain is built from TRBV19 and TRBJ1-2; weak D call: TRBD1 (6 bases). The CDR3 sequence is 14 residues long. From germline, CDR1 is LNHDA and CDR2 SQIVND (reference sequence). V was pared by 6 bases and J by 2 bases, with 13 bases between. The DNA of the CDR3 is TGTGCCAGTAGAAAACAGGGTGTCAACTATGGCTACACCTTC. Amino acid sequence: CASRKQGVNYGYTF.

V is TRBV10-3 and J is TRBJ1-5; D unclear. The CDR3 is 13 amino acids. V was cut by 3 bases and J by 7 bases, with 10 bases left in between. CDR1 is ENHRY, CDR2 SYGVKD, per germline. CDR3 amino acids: CAISETADQPQHF. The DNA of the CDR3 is TGTGCCATCAGTGAAACAGCGGACCAGCCCCAGCATTTT.

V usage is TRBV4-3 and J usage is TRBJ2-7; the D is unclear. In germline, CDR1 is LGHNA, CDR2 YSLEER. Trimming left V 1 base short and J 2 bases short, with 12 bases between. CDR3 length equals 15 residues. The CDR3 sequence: CASSQVYPSAYEQYF. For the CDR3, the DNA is TGCGCCAGCAGCCAAGTCTACCCCAGCGCCTACGAGCAGTACTTC.

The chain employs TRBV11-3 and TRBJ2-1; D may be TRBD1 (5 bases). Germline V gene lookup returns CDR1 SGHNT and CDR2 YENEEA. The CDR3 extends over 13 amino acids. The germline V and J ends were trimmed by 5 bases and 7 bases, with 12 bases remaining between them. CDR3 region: CASSLGPLNEQFF. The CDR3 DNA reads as TGTGCCAGCAGCCTGGGGCCCCTAAATGAGCAGTTCTTC.

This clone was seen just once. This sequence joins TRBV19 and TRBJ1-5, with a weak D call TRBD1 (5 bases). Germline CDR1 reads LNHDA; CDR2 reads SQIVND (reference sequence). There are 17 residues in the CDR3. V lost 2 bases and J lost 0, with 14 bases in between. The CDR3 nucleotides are TGTGCCAGTAGTATATATGGGCAGGGAACTAGCAATCAGCCCCAGCATTTT. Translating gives CASSIYGQGTSNQPQHF.

The CDR3 DNA follows: TGTGCCAGCAGTGAGCCCCGGACAGCCAGCGAGCAGTACTTC. As protein: CASSEPRTASEQYF. The chain recombines TRBV28 with TRBJ2-7, with a tentative D call TRBD1 (6 bases). The CDR3 consists of 14 residues. In germline, CDR1 is MDHEN, CDR2 SYDVKM. Trimming took 5 bases from V and 6 from J, leaving 17 bases between them.

The CDR3 coding sequence is TGTGCCAGCAGTTACTCGGCCGGGACTGAAGCTTTCTTT. It specifies CASSYSAGTEAFF. The chain uses TRBV6-2 or TRBV6-3 and TRBJ1-1, with unresolved D. Trimming took off 0 bases at V and 5 bases at J, with 7 bases between the two ends. Germline V CDR1 and CDR2: MNHEY, SVGEGT. This CDR3 has 13 residues.

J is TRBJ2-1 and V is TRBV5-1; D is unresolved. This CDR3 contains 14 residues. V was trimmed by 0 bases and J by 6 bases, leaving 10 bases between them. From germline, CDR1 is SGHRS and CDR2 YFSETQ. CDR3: CASSLDGHGNEQFF. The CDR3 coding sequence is TGCGCCAGCAGCTTGGATGGGCACGGCAATGAGCAGTTCTTC.

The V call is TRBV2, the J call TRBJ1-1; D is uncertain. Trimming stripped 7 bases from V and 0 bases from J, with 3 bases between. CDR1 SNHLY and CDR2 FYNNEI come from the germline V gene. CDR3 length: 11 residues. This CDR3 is CASTVNTEAFF. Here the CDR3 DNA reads TGTGCCAGCACAGTGAACACTGAAGCTTTCTTT.

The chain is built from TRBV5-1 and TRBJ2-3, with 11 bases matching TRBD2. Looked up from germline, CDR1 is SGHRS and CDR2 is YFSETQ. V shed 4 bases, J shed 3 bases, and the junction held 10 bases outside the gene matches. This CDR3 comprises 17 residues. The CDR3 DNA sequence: TGCGCCAGCAGCCCCAATAGCGGGAGGGCCGGGACAGATACGCAGTATTTT. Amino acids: CASSPNSGRAGTDTQYF.

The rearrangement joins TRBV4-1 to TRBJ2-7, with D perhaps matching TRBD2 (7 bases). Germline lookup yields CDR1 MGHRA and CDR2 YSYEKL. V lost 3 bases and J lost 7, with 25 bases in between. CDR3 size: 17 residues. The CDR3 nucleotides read TGCGCCAGCAGCCATACAGGGAGGGGGAGCCTACCGGGGGAGCAGTACTTC. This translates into CASSHTGRGSLPGEQYF.

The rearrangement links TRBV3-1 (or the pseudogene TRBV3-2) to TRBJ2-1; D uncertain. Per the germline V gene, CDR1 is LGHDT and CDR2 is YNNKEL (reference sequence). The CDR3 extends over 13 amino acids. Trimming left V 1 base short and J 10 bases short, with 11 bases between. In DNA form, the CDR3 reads TGTGCCAGCAGCCAAGGCGTAGTGGAGGAGCAGTTCTTC. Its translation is CASSQGVVEEQFF.

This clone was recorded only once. CDR3 in DNA: TGCGCCAGCAGCCGGACAGGCCTCAATGAAAAACTGTTTTTT. Translation: CASSRTGLNEKLFF. The J gene is TRBJ1-4, the V gene TRBV5-1; 7 bases are a match to TRBD1. V lost 4 bases and J lost 5; bases outside the gene matches: 5. Per germline, CDR1 SGHRS and CDR2 YFSETQ. The CDR3 runs to 14 residues.

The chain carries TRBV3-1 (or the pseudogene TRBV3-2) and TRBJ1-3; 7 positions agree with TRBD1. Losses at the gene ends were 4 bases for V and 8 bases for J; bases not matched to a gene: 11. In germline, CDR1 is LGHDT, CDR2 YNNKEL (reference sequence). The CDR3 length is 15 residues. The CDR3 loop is CASSRSTTGFDTIYF. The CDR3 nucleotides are TGTGCCAGCAGCCGGTCGACGACAGGGTTTGACACCATATATTTT.

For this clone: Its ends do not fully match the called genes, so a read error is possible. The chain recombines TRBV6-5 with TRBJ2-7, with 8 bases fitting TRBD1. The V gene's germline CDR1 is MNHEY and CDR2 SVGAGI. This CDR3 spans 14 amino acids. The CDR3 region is CAGRMQGASYEQYF. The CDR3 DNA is TGTGCCGGCAGGATGCAGGGGGCAAGCTACGAGCAGTACTTC.

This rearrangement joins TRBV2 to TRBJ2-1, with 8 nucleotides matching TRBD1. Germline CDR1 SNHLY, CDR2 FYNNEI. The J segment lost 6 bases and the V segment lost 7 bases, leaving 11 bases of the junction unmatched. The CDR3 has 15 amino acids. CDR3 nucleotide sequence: TGTGCCAGCAATATGGACAGGGTATTGGGCAATGAGCAGTTCTTC. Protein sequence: CASNMDRVLGNEQFF.